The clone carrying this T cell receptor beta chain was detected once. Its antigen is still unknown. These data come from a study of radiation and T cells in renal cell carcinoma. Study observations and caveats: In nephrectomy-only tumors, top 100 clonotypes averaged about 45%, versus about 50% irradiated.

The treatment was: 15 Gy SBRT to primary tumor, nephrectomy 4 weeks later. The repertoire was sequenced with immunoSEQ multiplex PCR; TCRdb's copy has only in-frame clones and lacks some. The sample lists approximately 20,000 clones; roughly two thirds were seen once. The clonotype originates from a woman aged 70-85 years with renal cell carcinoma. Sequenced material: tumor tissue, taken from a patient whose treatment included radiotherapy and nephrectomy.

The CDR3 DNA follows: TGTGCCACGTTAAGGGGGGAGGCGGTCACTGAAGCTTTCTTT. It specifies CATLRGEAVTEAFF. The V call is TRBV18, the J call TRBJ1-1; possibly TRBD1 for D (6 bases). From germline, CDR1 is KGHSH and CDR2 LQKENI. V was shortened by 10 bases and J by 4 bases, with 19 bases between the two germline ends. The CDR3 length is 14 residues.